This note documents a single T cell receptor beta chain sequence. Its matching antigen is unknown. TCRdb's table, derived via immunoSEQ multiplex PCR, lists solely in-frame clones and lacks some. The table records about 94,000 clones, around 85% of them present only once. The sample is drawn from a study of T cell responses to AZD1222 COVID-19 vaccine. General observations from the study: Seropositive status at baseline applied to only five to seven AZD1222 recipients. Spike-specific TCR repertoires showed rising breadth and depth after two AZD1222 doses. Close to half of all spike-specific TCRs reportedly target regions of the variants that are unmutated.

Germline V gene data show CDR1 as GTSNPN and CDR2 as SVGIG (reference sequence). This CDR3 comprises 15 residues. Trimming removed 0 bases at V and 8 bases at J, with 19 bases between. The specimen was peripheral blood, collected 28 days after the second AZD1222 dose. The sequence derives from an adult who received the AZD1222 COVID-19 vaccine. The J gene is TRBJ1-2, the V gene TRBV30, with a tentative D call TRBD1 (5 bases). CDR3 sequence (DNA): TGTGCCTGGAGTGTATCAGAGGACACCCAAGGGGGCTACACCTTC. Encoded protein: CAWSVSEDTQGGYTF. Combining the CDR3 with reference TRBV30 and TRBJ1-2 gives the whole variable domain SQTIHQWPATLVQPVGSPLSLECTVEGTSNPNLYWYRQAAGRGLQLLFYSVGIGQISSEVPQNLSASRPQDRQFILSSKKLLLSDSGFYLCAWSVSEDTQGGYTFGSGTRLTVV.